The 27 T cell receptor beta chains listed next were all sequenced from one sample in a study of T cells in tuberculosis (dated by TCRdb to 2016 to 2019). Libraries were made using the immunoSEQ multiplex PCR assay. TCRdb provides this immuneACCESS table in a form limited to in-frame rearrangements. Some clones are lacking; in checked studies, under half of them reflect an unresolved V gene, and why the rest are absent is not known. Recorded for this sample are about 35,000 clones; about 93% of them occurred a single time. The top ten hold roughly 6.4% of the sample. The sample was PBMCs. The source is a donor aged 5-35 years with latent tuberculosis or without tuberculosis infection.

This rearrangement joins TRBV29-1 to TRBJ2-7; the match to TRBD1 covers 7 bases. In germline, CDR1 is SQVTM, CDR2 ANQGSEA. Losses at the gene ends were 8 bases for V and 3 bases for J; bases not matched to a gene: 7. This CDR3 spans 12 amino acids. This CDR3 is CSTRDSYYEQYF. Here the CDR3 DNA reads TGCAGCACCAGGGACAGCTACTACGAGCAGTACTTC.

The V gene is TRBV15, the J gene TRBJ2-7; D ambiguous. Between the trimmed V and J ends, which lost 0 bases and 2 bases, there was a span of 11 bases. Germline CDR1 is LNHNV and CDR2 is YYDKDF (reference sequence). The length of the CDR3 is 15 residues. The CDR3 DNA reads as TGTGCCACCAGCAGAGATCTATTTAGCCCCTACGAGCAGTACTTC. Protein: CATSRDLFSPYEQYF.

This clone was recorded once. The chain couples TRBV27 to TRBJ2-1, with 7 bases fitting TRBD2. CDR1 is MNHEY and CDR2 is SMNVEV in the germline V gene (reference sequence). The CDR3 is made up of 20 amino acids. V was pared by 5 bases and J by 4 bases, with 23 bases of the junction left unmatched. The chain's CDR3 is CASSTSSGTKVVGGYNEQFF. For the CDR3, the DNA is TGTGCCAGCAGTACAAGCTCCGGGACTAAGGTGGTTGGAGGTTACAATGAGCAGTTCTTC.

J is TRBJ2-3 and V is TRBV5-1; 9 bases line up with TRBD2. There are 17 residues in the CDR3. V lost 0 bases to trimming and J lost 6 bases; unmatched junction nucleotides: 11. Germline V gives CDR1 SGHRS, CDR2 YFSETQ. DNA for the CDR3: TGCGCCAGCAGCTTGGAGGAAGCGGGGGGCGTTTCGGATACGCAGTATTTT. This sequence encodes CASSLEEAGGVSDTQYF.

The CDR3 DNA is TGTGCGTCGAGCGGGGGAGGCAATGAGCAGTTCTTC. Its protein product is CASSGGGNEQFF. This chain links TRBV7-3 with TRBJ2-1, with 8 bases aligning to TRBD2. The CDR3 consists of 12 residues. Germline CDR1 and CDR2: SGHTA and FQGTGA.

This rearrangement joins TRBV23-1 to TRBJ2-1; D remains ambiguous. TRBV23-1 is labeled an ORF, and its function is uncertain. This CDR3 is 19 amino acids long. The germline V and J ends were trimmed by 3 bases and 0 bases, with 21 bases remaining between them. In DNA form, the CDR3 reads TGCGCCAGCAGTCAGCCGAATTTCTTTGAGCCCCACTCCTACAATGAGCAGTTCTTC. It specifies CASSQPNFFEPHSYNEQFF.

A single count supports this clone. This chain joins TRBV6-1 and TRBJ2-7, with D perhaps matching TRBD1 (5 bases). This CDR3 contains 16 residues. The germline V gene has CDR1 MNHNS and CDR2 SASEGT. The V end was cut by 3 bases, the J end by 4 bases, with 19 bases between. CDR3 amino acids: CASSEQTETEIYEQYF. The DNA for the CDR3 is TGTGCCAGCAGTGAGCAGACGGAGACAGAGATTTACGAGCAGTACTTC.

The genes are TRBV2 and TRBJ1-2, with 8 bases that match TRBD1. V lost 9 bases to trimming and J lost 2 bases; unmatched junction nucleotides: 2. CDR1 and CDR2 (germline): SNHLY, FYNNEI. The CDR3 runs to 12 residues. The CDR3 reads CASGTGNYGYTF. The CDR3 bases are TGTGCCAGTGGGACAGGAAACTATGGCTACACCTTC.

The rearrangement uses TRBV9 and TRBJ2-7; possibly TRBD2 for D (6 bases). Germline V gene data show CDR1 as SGDLS and CDR2 as YYNGEE. V was clipped by 0 bases and J by 6 bases, with 13 bases between them. The CDR3 covers 14 residues. The CDR3 sequence: CASSVEASVGEQYF. CDR3 coding DNA: TGTGCCAGCAGCGTAGAGGCTAGCGTGGGCGAGCAGTACTTC.

The rearrangement uses TRBV4-1 and TRBJ1-2; TRBD1 is a possible D gene (5 bases). CDR1 is MGHRA, CDR2 YSYEKL, per germline. The CDR3 length is 15 residues. Between the trimmed V and J ends, which lost 0 bases and 4 bases, there was a span of 12 bases. CDR3 in amino acids: CASSQDEDRIYGYTF. The CDR3 DNA sequence: TGCGCCAGCAGCCAAGATGAAGACAGAATCTATGGCTACACCTTC.

This clone was seen a few times. This rearrangement joins TRBV5-4 to TRBJ1-2; D perhaps matches TRBD1 (5 bases). Germline-derived CDR1 and CDR2 are SGHNT and YYREEE (reference sequence). Deletions cut 9 bases from V and 4 bases from J, with 19 bases between. This CDR3 contains 14 residues. The CDR3 protein is CAIWGFQGGYGYTF. CDR3 in DNA: TGTGCCATCTGGGGTTTTCAGGGAGGCTATGGCTACACCTTC.

This chain joins TRBV25-1 and TRBJ2-7; the D gene is possibly TRBD2 (5 bases). From germline, CDR1 is MGHDK and CDR2 SYGVNS. The CDR3 totals 13 residues. V lost 6 bases to trimming and J lost 9 bases, with 18 bases between them. The CDR3 is CASRDRTGGGQYF. The CDR3 DNA reads TGTGCCAGCAGGGATAGGACTGGCGGAGGGCAGTACTTC.

This clone has only one observation. This chain connects TRBV7-3 to TRBJ2-1; no firm D call. The CDR3 contains 14 residues. Germline V gives CDR1 SGHTA, CDR2 FQGTGA. The V gene lost 1 base and the J gene lost 8 bases, with 12 bases spanning the gap. CDR3 sequence reads: CASSLSFRADEQFF. The CDR3 DNA reads TGTGCCAGCAGCTTAAGTTTTCGAGCCGATGAGCAGTTCTTC.

The CDR3 is CASDRGTYNEQFF. DNA of the CDR3: TGTGCCAGCGACAGGGGGACCTACAATGAGCAGTTCTTC. The chain joins TRBV6-5 to TRBJ2-1; 9 bases are shared with TRBD1. Germline V gene sequence: CDR1 MNHEY, CDR2 SVGAGI. CDR3 length: 13 amino acids. Trimming at V came to 8 bases and at J to 2 bases, leaving 1 base not matched to a gene.

This clone has just a few counts. The chain recombines TRBV5-1 with TRBJ1-1; 7 bases fit TRBD1. Germline V gene lookup returns CDR1 SGHRS and CDR2 YFSETQ. This CDR3 contains 15 residues. The J segment lost 5 bases and the V segment lost 4 bases, leaving 11 bases of the junction unmatched. The CDR3 DNA sequence: TGCGCCAGCAGCAAAGAAACAGGGGAAAGGACTGAAGCTTTCTTT. This codes for CASSKETGERTEAFF.

The V call is TRBV6-5, the J call TRBJ1-2; possibly TRBD1 for D (6 bases). Germline CDR1 is MNHEY and CDR2 is SVGAGI. Trimming removed 6 bases from V and 3 bases from J, with 17 bases in between. There are 15 residues in the CDR3. CDR3 residues: CASSTRGGGDYGYTF. The CDR3 DNA sequence: TGTGCCAGCAGCACCCGGGGCGGGGGCGACTATGGCTACACCTTC.

This chain uses TRBV9 with TRBJ2-3; TRBD1 is a possible D gene (7 bases). V dropped 3 bases and J dropped 7 bases, with 18 bases sitting between them. CDR3 size: 15 residues. Germline V CDR1 and CDR2: SGDLS, YYNGEE. The CDR3 nucleotides read TGTGCCAGCAGCGCCGGAGGGGGCAGTGGAAATACGCAGTATTTT. Its translation: CASSAGGGSGNTQYF.

The chain is built from TRBV4-2 and TRBJ2-5; 16 bases agree with TRBD2. The CDR3 runs to 18 residues. V was pared by 2 bases and J by 5 bases, with 8 bases of the junction left unmatched. CDR1 LGHNA and CDR2 YNFKEQ come from the germline V gene. CDR3 bases: TGTGCCAGCAGCCAACCCGGGACTAGCGGGGGGGCTGGGGAGACCCAGTACTTC. It yields the protein CASSQPGTSGGAGETQYF.

The chain links TRBV30 to TRBJ2-7; 7 positions agree with TRBD1. V lost 2 bases, J lost 2 bases, and 3 bases stayed unmatched. The CDR3 consists of 13 residues. Per germline, CDR1 GTSNPN and CDR2 SVGIG (reference sequence). CDR3 coding DNA: TGTGCCTGGAGTACAGGACAGGCCTACGAGCAGTACTTC. This gives the protein CAWSTGQAYEQYF.

V is TRBV15 and J is TRBJ1-1; possibly TRBD1 for D (5 bases). The V end was cut by 1 base, the J end by 3 bases, with 15 bases between. The length of the CDR3 is 16 residues. CDR1 and CDR2 from the germline V gene are LNHNV and YYDKDF (reference sequence). The CDR3 region is CATSRAHRRGDTEAFF. In DNA, the CDR3 is TGTGCCACCAGCAGAGCCCACCGGAGGGGCGACACTGAAGCTTTCTTT.

V and J are TRBV30 and TRBJ2-6; 9 nucleotides match TRBD1. The CDR3 sequence is 16 residues long. Looked up from germline, CDR1 is GTSNPN and CDR2 is SVGIG (reference sequence). The trim removed 5 bases at V and 1 base at J, leaving 6 bases unmatched. The CDR3 DNA is TGTGCCTGGGAACAGGGGGCGGGATCTGGGGCCAACGTCCTGACTTTC. This encodes CAWEQGAGSGANVLTF.

V gene TRBV4-1 combines with J gene TRBJ2-7; D is possibly TRBD1 (6 bases). Germline CDR1 reads MGHRA; CDR2 reads YSYEKL. The CDR3 totals 15 residues. V was cut by 0 bases and J by 3 bases, with 12 bases left in between. CDR3 DNA: TGCGCCAGCAGCCAAGAAACAGGGATTTACTACGAGCAGTACTTC. This codes for CASSQETGIYYEQYF.

V gene TRBV25-1 combines with J gene TRBJ2-3, with D tentatively TRBD1 (6 bases). Germline CDR1 is MGHDK and CDR2 is SYGVNS. The CDR3 extends over 17 amino acids. Trimming cost V 4 bases and J 5 bases, with 22 bases left between them. This CDR3 is CASSGGKLGDKIDTQYF. The CDR3 nucleotides read TGTGCCAGCAGTGGAGGGAAATTGGGGGACAAAATAGATACGCAGTATTTT.

This clone has only one observation. V gene TRBV19 combines with J gene TRBJ1-5, with TRBD1 matching 10 bases. This CDR3 has 14 residues. The V segment lost 9 bases and the J segment 2 bases; nucleotides outside the gene matches: 4. Germline V gene data show CDR1 as LNHDA and CDR2 as SQIVND (reference sequence). In DNA form, the CDR3 reads TGTGCCAGCACTGGGACAGGGGGCAATCAGCCCCAGCATTTT. Translation gives CASTGTGGNQPQHF.

This rearrangement joins TRBV9 to TRBJ1-2, with 7 bases that match TRBD1. Per germline, CDR1 SGDLS and CDR2 YYNGEE. V was pared by 0 bases and J by 4 bases, with 6 bases of the junction left unmatched. The CDR3 covers 15 residues. CDR3 sequence: CASSVEGGSSYGYTF. DNA for the CDR3: TGTGCCAGCAGCGTAGAAGGGGGCAGCTCCTATGGCTACACCTTC.

The sample holds a few counts of this clone. The DNA for the CDR3 is TGTGCCAGCTCACCTCTAGAGGACAGCGTCTACGAGCAGTACTTC. Protein product: CASSPLEDSVYEQYF. V usage is TRBV18 and J usage is TRBJ2-7, with D maybe TRBD1 (6 bases). Germline lookup yields CDR1 KGHSH and CDR2 LQKENI. The CDR3 length is 15 residues. V dropped 3 bases and J dropped 3 bases, with 15 bases sitting between them.

The V call is TRBV29-1, the J call TRBJ1-2; TRBD1 matches at 7 bases. Germline V gives CDR1 SQVTM, CDR2 ANQGSEA. J was trimmed by 4 bases and V by 5 bases; bases with no gene match: 1. This CDR3 spans 11 amino acids. CDR3 residues: CSVRQGYGYTF. The CDR3 DNA is TGCAGCGTTCGACAGGGCTATGGCTACACCTTC.